The clone carrying this TCR beta chain is labeled as medium-sized (0.01 to 0.1%). The data belong to a study of OX40 agonist ivuxolimab in advanced cancers. Prior autoimmune disease or systemic immunosuppression barred patients. This CDR3 has 12 residues. Trimming removed 5 bases at V and 6 bases at J, with 11 bases between. CDR1 is SEHNR, CDR2 FQNEAQ, per germline (reference sequence). The assay was immunoSEQ multiplex PCR, and TCRdb's table has in-frame clones only and misses some. The sample lists approximately 48,000 clones, about 80% occurring once. The receptor's source is an adult with an advanced solid tumor such as melanoma, head and neck, liver or kidney cancer. The sequencing here drew on CD4+ or CD8+ T cells sorted from blood, taken in a trial of the OX40 agonist ivuxolimab. This chain links TRBV7-9 with TRBJ2-7; D is undetermined. In nucleotides, the CDR3 is TGTGCCAGCAGCCTAATCCCAGCCGAGCAGTACTTC. Its protein is CASSLIPAEQYF.